This entry lists 26 T cell receptor beta chains sequenced from one sample in a study of cytomegalovirus exposure and HLA in healthy donors. Amplification used 60 Vbeta primers and 13 Jbeta primers. Generated by immunoSEQ multiplex PCR, the TCRdb table keeps only in-frame clones and is missing some. The sample table sets out approximately 110,000 clones. The sequenced material came from PBMCs. All receptors derive from a man aged 25-40 years in good health and CMV-seronegative.

The rearrangement joins TRBV5-1 to TRBJ2-2; D uncertain. This CDR3 is 17 amino acids long. V lost 1 base to trimming and J lost 2 bases, with 15 bases between them. Germline V gene lookup returns CDR1 SGHRS and CDR2 YFSETQ. In nucleotides, the CDR3 is TGCGCCAGCAGCTTGCCTCGAGTTTCCCGAAACACCGGGGAGCTGTTTTTT. It encodes CASSLPRVSRNTGELFF.

This sequence joins TRBV5-1 and TRBJ2-7, with 10 bases that match TRBD1. The CDR3 consists of 15 residues. Trimming took 3 bases from V and 5 from J; bases not matched to a gene: 8. Germline CDR1 SGHRS, CDR2 YFSETQ. Here the CDR3 reads CASSSRQGARNEQYF. For the CDR3, the DNA is TGCGCCAGCAGCTCACGACAGGGGGCGAGAAACGAGCAGTACTTC. The entire variable domain, with the rest obtained from reference TRBV5-1 and TRBJ2-7, is as follows: KAGVTQTPRYLIKTRGQQVTLSCSPISGHRSVSWYQQTPGQGLQFLFEYFSETQRNKGNFPGRFSGRQFSNSRSEMNVSTLELGDSALYLCASSSRQGARNEQYFGPGTRLTVT.

The chain joins TRBV4-3 to TRBJ2-7, with D tentatively TRBD1 (5 bases). CDR1 and CDR2 from the germline V gene are LGHNA and YSLEER. Trimming left V 0 bases short and J 3 bases short, with 15 bases between. The CDR3 runs 16 residues. The CDR3 is CASSQDQGTPSYEQYF. The CDR3 region has the DNA TGCGCCAGCAGCCAAGATCAGGGCACCCCGAGCTACGAGCAGTACTTC.

The rearrangement joins TRBV7-2 to TRBJ2-1; TRBD2 is a possible D gene (5 bases). The CDR3 runs 13 residues. Germline V gene lookup returns CDR1 SGHTA and CDR2 FQGNSA. V lost 0 bases and J lost 7, with 7 bases in between. This chain's CDR3 is CASSLAGGNEQFF. In DNA form, the CDR3 reads TGTGCCAGCAGCTTAGCGGGCGGGAATGAGCAGTTCTTC.

The chain carries TRBV7-9 and TRBJ2-7; 14 bases are a match to TRBD2. J lost 7 bases, V lost 5 bases, and 10 bases had no gene match. Germline CDR1 is SEHNR and CDR2 is FQNEAQ (reference sequence). The CDR3 is made up of 16 amino acids. The chain's CDR3 is CASSAYLGLAGVEQYF. CDR3 nucleotide sequence: TGTGCCAGCAGCGCCTACTTGGGACTAGCGGGAGTTGAGCAGTACTTC.

The chain is built from TRBV28 and TRBJ1-1, with a tentative D call TRBD1 (5 bases). CDR3 length: 16 amino acids. Trimming cost V 11 bases and J 1 base, with 23 bases left between them. The germline V gene encodes CDR1 MDHEN and CDR2 SYDVKM. CDR3 sequence reads: CAGTGRGTGRNTEAFF. The CDR3 nucleotides are TGTGCCGGGACGGGGCGGGGAACAGGCAGGAACACTGAAGCTTTCTTT.

V is TRBV4-3 and J is TRBJ1-2; 8 positions match TRBD1. Germline trimming cut 2 bases from V and 5 bases from J; bases unmatched to any gene: 4. Germline V lookup: CDR1 LGHNA, CDR2 YSLEER. This CDR3 comprises 14 residues. The CDR3: CASSQTRQGYGYTF. CDR3 sequence (DNA): TGCGCCAGCAGCCAAACCAGACAGGGGTATGGCTACACCTTC.

This chain uses TRBV29-1 with TRBJ2-7, with a tentative D call TRBD2 (6 bases). CDR3 length: 12 residues. Per the germline V gene, CDR1 is SQVTM and CDR2 is ANQGSEA. Trimming cost V 6 bases and J 2 bases, with 11 bases left between them. The CDR3 DNA sequence: TGCAGCGTCCGGGAGCCAACCTACGAGCAGTACTTC. It encodes CSVREPTYEQYF.

The genes are TRBV28 and TRBJ2-4; TRBD1 aligns across 7 bases. V shed 5 bases and J 4 bases; nucleotides not matched to a gene: 5. The CDR3 has 14 amino acids. Per germline, CDR1 MDHEN and CDR2 SYDVKM. This CDR3 is CASSLPGQKNIQYF. The CDR3 DNA reads as TGTGCCAGCAGTCTCCCGGGACAGAAAAACATTCAGTACTTC.

The rearrangement links TRBV28 to TRBJ2-2, with TRBD1 as a possible D gene (6 bases). The germline V gene encodes CDR1 MDHEN and CDR2 SYDVKM. This CDR3 contains 14 residues. V was cut by 8 bases and J by 7 bases, with 17 bases left in between. CDR3 region: CASLRAGAVGELFF. CDR3 DNA sequence: TGTGCCAGCTTAAGGGCAGGGGCGGTCGGGGAGCTGTTTTTT.

The chain joins TRBV27 to TRBJ2-7; 7 nucleotides agree with TRBD1. CDR3 length equals 13 residues. V was pared by 6 bases and J by 2 bases, with 4 bases of the junction left unmatched. Germline loops: CDR1 MNHEY, CDR2 SMNVEV (reference sequence). For the CDR3, the DNA is TGTGCCAGCAGGAGGACAGGAGCCTACGAGCAGTACTTC. This encodes CASRRTGAYEQYF.

This chain uses TRBV7-9 with TRBJ1-3; D ambiguous. In germline, CDR1 is SEHNR, CDR2 FQNEAQ (reference sequence). This CDR3 contains 16 residues. V was clipped by 3 bases and J by 0 bases, with 12 bases between them. The CDR3 here is CASSFSGRHSGNTIYF. DNA of the CDR3: TGTGCCAGCAGCTTTAGCGGCAGACACTCTGGAAACACCATATATTTT.

The CDR3 nucleotides are TGCGCCAGCAGCCAAGACCCCCAGGGGTACAATGAGCAGTTCTTC. Residues: CASSQDPQGYNEQFF. This chain joins TRBV4-1 and TRBJ2-1, with a possible D match to TRBD1 (6 bases). There are 15 residues in the CDR3. Germline CDR1 MGHRA, CDR2 YSYEKL. Trimming took off 0 bases at V and 4 bases at J, with 10 bases between the two ends.

The chain has TRBV5-6 and TRBJ2-3; D gene unclear. The V gene lost 0 bases and the J gene lost 7 bases, with 12 bases spanning the gap. The CDR3 spans 14 residues. Germline CDR1 is SGHDT and CDR2 is YYEEEE. The CDR3 nucleotides are TGTGCCAGCAGCTTGGCCGCCATCAGGTATACGCAGTATTTT. Translating gives CASSLAAIRYTQYF.

This chain links TRBV6-6 with TRBJ2-5; D is possibly TRBD2 (7 bases). The CDR3 has 14 amino acids. Germline values: CDR1 MNHNY, CDR2 SVGAGI (reference sequence). V lost 4 bases and J lost 5, with 14 bases in between. In DNA, the CDR3 is TGTGCCAGCAGTTTATCGGGGGGCGAGGAGACCCAGTACTTC. Translation: CASSLSGGEETQYF.

Concerning this clone itself: An end of the junction does not agree with germline; a read error may underlie this. The J gene is TRBJ2-7, the V gene TRBV5-1; 8 positions agree with TRBD1. Germline CDR1 SGHRS, CDR2 YFSETQ. CDR3 size: 14 residues. The CDR3 protein is CASSFRGRSHEQYF. CDR3 sequence (DNA): TGCGCCAGCAGCTTCAGGGGGCGCTCCCACGAGCAGTACTTC.

This chain joins TRBV28 and TRBJ1-2, with TRBD1 matching 7 bases. This CDR3 region has 16 residues. The germline V gene encodes CDR1 MDHEN and CDR2 SYDVKM. V lost 7 bases, J lost 0 bases, and 11 bases stayed unmatched. The CDR3 is CASTRQGPTTNYGYTF. The CDR3 DNA reads as TGTGCCAGCACTCGACAGGGTCCCACCACTAACTATGGCTACACCTTC.

The chain couples TRBV5-4 to TRBJ2-3, with D possibly TRBD1 on 6 matching bases. This CDR3 has 15 amino acids. V lost 5 bases and J lost 0, with 13 bases in between. CDR1 and CDR2 (germline): SGHNT, YYREEE (reference sequence). In DNA, the CDR3 is TGTGCCAGCAGTGTCGGACAGACTAGCACAGATACGCAGTATTTT. Translated, it gives CASSVGQTSTDTQYF.

This chain joins TRBV11-2 and TRBJ2-3; 13 bases agree with TRBD2. This CDR3 is built from 16 residues. Per germline, CDR1 SGHAT and CDR2 FQNNGV. V lost 5 bases to trimming and J lost 1 base; unmatched junction nucleotides: 3. In nucleotides, the CDR3 is TGTGCCAGCAGCCTTGGACTAGCGGGGGGCACAGATACGCAGTATTTT. Translation: CASSLGLAGGTDTQYF. Drawing the rest from reference TRBV11-2 and TRBJ2-3, the complete variable domain is EAGVAQSPRYKIIEKRQSVAFWCNPISGHATLYWYQQILGQGPKLLIQFQNNGVVDDSQLPKDRFSAERLKGVDSTLKIQPAKLEDSAVYLCASSLGLAGGTDTQYFGPGTRLTVL.

The chain joins TRBV29-1 to TRBJ2-3; 7 bases are shared with TRBD1. Germline V gene sequence: CDR1 SQVTM, CDR2 ANQGSEA. V lost 4 bases and J lost 1; bases outside the gene matches: 2. The CDR3 contains 13 residues. CDR3 loop: CSVGTGGTDTQYF. The DNA for the CDR3 is TGCAGCGTTGGGACAGGAGGCACAGATACGCAGTATTTT.

V usage is TRBV15 and J usage is TRBJ1-1; a possible D gene is TRBD1 (5 bases). Trimming took off 0 bases at V and 3 bases at J, with 14 bases between the two ends. The CDR3 has 16 residues. Germline CDR1 reads LNHNV; CDR2 reads YYDKDF (reference sequence). The CDR3 DNA reads TGTGCCACCAGCAGAGATCGTCCGGGGGGGGACACTGAAGCTTTCTTT. Protein: CATSRDRPGGDTEAFF.

The V gene is TRBV5-6, the J gene TRBJ1-1; no clear D. CDR3 length: 14 residues. Germline V gives CDR1 SGHDT, CDR2 YYEEEE. Trimming shortened V by 0 bases and J by 2 bases, and 8 bases separated the two germline ends. The CDR3 sequence: CASSLVSTNTEAFF. CDR3 coding DNA: TGTGCCAGCAGCTTGGTTTCTACCAACACTGAAGCTTTCTTT.

The chain is built from TRBV28 and TRBJ2-1; D remains unclear. This CDR3 comprises 15 residues. Germline lookup yields CDR1 MDHEN and CDR2 SYDVKM. Trimming pared 2 bases from V and 6 bases from J, leaving 14 bases between. The DNA of the CDR3 is TGTGCCAGCAGTTTACCGGGTGAATCTAGCAATGAGCAGTTCTTC. This encodes CASSLPGESSNEQFF.

As regards this clone: Additional DNA sequences in this sample encode the identical CDR3. V is TRBV12-1 and J is TRBJ2-6; no DNA check was done on the table's D call, TRBD2. TRBV12-1 is a pseudogene segment. The CDR3 covers 20 residues. In DNA form, the CDR3 reads TGTGCCAGCAGCGTTAAACAGGGCGGGAGTAGTATCTCTGGGGCCAACGTCCTGACCTTC. Protein: CASSVKQGGSSISGANVLTF.

This chain joins TRBV28 and TRBJ1-1, with a weak D call TRBD1 (6 bases). In germline, CDR1 is MDHEN, CDR2 SYDVKM. The CDR3 runs to 13 residues. Trimming took off 5 bases at V and 8 bases at J, with 15 bases between the two ends. This chain's CDR3 is CASSPGQWAEAFF. CDR3 coding DNA: TGTGCCAGCAGTCCAGGACAGTGGGCAGAAGCTTTCTTT.

The chain joins TRBV30 to TRBJ2-5; 10 positions agree with TRBD2. The J call may be mistaken, given a closer DNA end match to TRBJ2-7. CDR3 size: 14 residues. Germline lookup yields CDR1 GTSNPN and CDR2 SVGIG (reference sequence). The CDR3 protein is CAWSSGTSVYEQYF. In nucleotides, the CDR3 is TGTGCCTGGAGTTCCGGGACTAGCGTGTACGAGCAGTACTTC.